This T cell receptor (beta chain) was recorded in a study of blood T cell repertoires in COVID-19 (dated by TCRdb to the early 2020s). Regarding the study in general: Collaborator samples came from the United States, Italy and Spain and covered acute and convalescent phases of COVID-19. The prospective study material was composed of cDNA or gDNA derived from T cells, B-cell-depleted T cells, or PBMCs. Subjects who had been exposed to COVID-19, were actively infected with it, or had recovered from it provided the deeply sampled blood TCRbeta repertoires that made up the dataset. The repertoires were made available in a free public database intended to serve as a resource for research on the immune response to SARS-CoV-2. Samples were obtained from the ongoing ImmuneRACE study (first 160 participants) and from 1,200 or so subjects provided by 6 global collaborators. Sample metadata almost always included a de-identified subject ID, COVID-19 status, age in years and sex. HLA class I and class II types, where available, came from metadata supplied by the sample provider rather than from assay-based typing.

By its share of the sample, this clone is medium-sized (0.01 to 0.1%). This receptor's antigen is unknown. No base quality values were provided; no much bigger clone lies one nucleotide off. The cysteine opens and the phenylalanine closes a CDR3 of 15 amino acids. The only DNA kept is the CDR3, 45 bases in frame from the first base. As encoded in the germline V gene (reference sequence), CDR1 is MNHEY while CDR2 is SMNVEV. V and J are truncated by 6 bases and 4 bases respectively, leaving an intervening sequence of 15 bases. Each collaborating institution followed its own protocols to collect whole blood in K2EDTA tubes. Collaborator samples were shipped for TCRbeta analysis as frozen whole blood, isolated PBMCs, or DNA extracted from either sample type. TCRbeta CDR3 regions were amplified from genomic DNA using the immunoSEQ Assay, a bias-controlled multiplex PCR. For the original study's pipeline: The number of nucleated cells in each sample was estimated by amplification of reference gene primers within the assay. To quantify the absolute abundance of each unique TCRbeta CDR3 rearrangement, sequence reads were collapsed and filtered. Productive Simpson clonality was computed per sample as the square root of Simpson's diversity index over productive rearrangements. As stored in TCRdb, this immuneACCESS dataset retains in-frame rearrangements with V and J assigned. A fraction of the clones does not appear; measured against another copy, unresolved V genes explain less than half of the discrepancy, and the remainder lacks a known reason. That table supplies the V and J calls and clone size; D and trimming were determined from the DNA. The sample table records under 120,000 clones; about three quarters of these occur just once. Less than 6.5% of the sample belongs to the ten largest clones.

Paper-wide results and their limitations: How much clinical and demographic metadata was included differed by source and by participant, and the metadata was provided uncurated.

The sequenced sample consisted of peripheral blood. This sequence originates from a man older than 75 with acute or convalescent COVID-19. The sequence joins TRBV27 to TRBJ1-4, with a tentative D gene TRBD1 over 6 matching bases. The bases are TGTGCCAGCAGCCCTGGGACAACCAATAATGAAAAACTGTTTTTT. This encodes CASSPGTTNNEKLFF.